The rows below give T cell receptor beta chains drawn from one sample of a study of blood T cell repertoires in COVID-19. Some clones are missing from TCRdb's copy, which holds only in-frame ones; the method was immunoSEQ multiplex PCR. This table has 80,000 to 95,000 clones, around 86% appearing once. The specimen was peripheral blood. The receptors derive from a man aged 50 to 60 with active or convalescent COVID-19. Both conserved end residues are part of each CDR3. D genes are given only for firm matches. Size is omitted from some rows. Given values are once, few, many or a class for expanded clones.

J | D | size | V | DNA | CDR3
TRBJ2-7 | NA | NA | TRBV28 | TGTGCCAGCAGTGGTTTAAGCGGGGACACTCAGTTATATGAGCAGTACTTC | CASSGLSGDTQLYEQYF
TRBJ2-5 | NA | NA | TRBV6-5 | TGTGCCAGCCGACAGAACAAAGAGACCCAGTACTTC | CASRQNKETQYF
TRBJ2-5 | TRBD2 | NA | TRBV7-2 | TGTGCCAGCAGCTTAGTTGGGGGGAGGGGAGAGACCCAGTACTTC | CASSLVGGRGETQYF
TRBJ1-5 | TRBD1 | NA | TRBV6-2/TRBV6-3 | TGTGCCAGCAGTTACCATCCCCCACAGGGGCTAGGAAATCAGCCCCAGCATTTT | CASSYHPPQGLGNQPQHF
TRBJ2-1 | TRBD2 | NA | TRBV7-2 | TGTGCCAGCAGCTCGGAGCGGGGGGGCTCCAATGAGCAGTTCTTC | CASSSERGGSNEQFF
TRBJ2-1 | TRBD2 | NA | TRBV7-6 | TGTGCCAGCAGCTTAGAGGGTTTCGGCGGGACTACCTACAATGAGCAGTTCTTC | CASSLEGFGGTTYNEQFF
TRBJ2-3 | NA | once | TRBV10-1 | TGCGCCAGCAGTGTAACAGCTAAAGCAGATACGCAGTATTTT | CASSVTAKADTQYF
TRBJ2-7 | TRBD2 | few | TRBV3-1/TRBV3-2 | TGTGCCAGCAGCCCGTACCGACTAGCGGGAGGACGGTGGAGCTCCTACGAGCAGTACTTC | CASSPYRLAGGRWSSYEQYF
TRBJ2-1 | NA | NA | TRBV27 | TGTGCCAGCAGTTTACGAGGCGGTGAGCAGTTCTTC | CASSLRGGEQFF
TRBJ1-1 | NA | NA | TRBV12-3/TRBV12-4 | TGTGCCAGCAGTTCCCAGCGACGTGAAGCTTTCTTT | CASSSQRREAFF
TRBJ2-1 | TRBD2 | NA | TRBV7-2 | TGTGCCAGCAGCTTAGGTCGGGGAGGGACTAGCGGATCCTACAATGAGCAGTTCTTC | CASSLGRGGTSGSYNEQFF
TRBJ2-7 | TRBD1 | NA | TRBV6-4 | TGTGCCAGCAGTCGATCCCAGGGGGACGAGCAGTACTTC | CASSRSQGDEQYF
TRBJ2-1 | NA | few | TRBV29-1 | TGCAGCGTTGTCGAGACACCCGAGCAGTTCTTC | CSVVETPEQFF
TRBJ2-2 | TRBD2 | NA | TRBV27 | TGTGCCAGCAGAACTAGCGGGAGGCTCTGGAACACCGGGGAGCTGTTTTTT | CASRTSGRLWNTGELFF
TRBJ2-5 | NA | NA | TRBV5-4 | TGTGCCATCCAAAAGAAGGAGGCCCAGTACTTC | CAIQKKEAQYF
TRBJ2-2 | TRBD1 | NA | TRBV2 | TGTGCCAGCAGTCTTTCGACAGGGTCGATCGGGGAGCTGTTTTTT | CASSLSTGSIGELFF
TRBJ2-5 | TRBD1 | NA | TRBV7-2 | TGTGCCAGCAGCTTTGGACAGGGGTGGGAGACCCAGTACTTC | CASSFGQGWETQYF
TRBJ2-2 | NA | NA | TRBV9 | TGTGCCAGCAGCGTCACGGGGAACACCGGGGAGCTGTTTTTT | CASSVTGNTGELFF
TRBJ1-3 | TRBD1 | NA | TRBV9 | TGTGCCAGCAGCGTAGCCGGACAGGGGGCCTCTGGAAACACCATATATTTT | CASSVAGQGASGNTIYF
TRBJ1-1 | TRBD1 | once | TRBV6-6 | TGTGCCAGCAGTCAACGACAGGGTCTTGAAGCTTTCTTT | CASSQRQGLEAFF
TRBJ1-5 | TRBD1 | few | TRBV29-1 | TGCAGCGTTGTAGGGGGACAGGGCAATCAGCCCCAGCATTTT | CSVVGGQGNQPQHF
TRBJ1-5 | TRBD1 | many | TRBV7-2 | TGTGCCAGCAGCTTTGCGGGACAGGGTTTTGATCAGCCCCAGCATTTT | CASSFAGQGFDQPQHF
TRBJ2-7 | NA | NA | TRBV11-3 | TGTGCCAGCAGCCGGGGACAAGGGGCTTCGAAGCAGTACTTC | CASSRGQGASKQYF
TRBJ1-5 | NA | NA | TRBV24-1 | TGTGCCACCAGTGACAGCACAGGGAATTGGAATCAGCCCCAGCATTTT | CATSDSTGNWNQPQHF
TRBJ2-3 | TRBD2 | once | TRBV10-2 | TGCGCCAGCAGGCCCCTAGCGGGAGAAGATACGCAGTATTTT | CASRPLAGEDTQYF
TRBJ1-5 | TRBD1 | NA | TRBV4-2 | TGTGCCAGCAGCCCACGGGACAGGGGGCTGGAGCCCCAGCATTTT | CASSPRDRGLEPQHF
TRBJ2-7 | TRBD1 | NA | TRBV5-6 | TGTGCCAGCAGCTTGTTTTCGGGGACAGGGCAGGTCCGCTACGAGCAGTACTTC | CASSLFSGTGQVRYEQYF
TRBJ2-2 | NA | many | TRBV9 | TGTGCCAGCAGCGTAGTGGACAGCACCGGGGAGCTGTTTTTT | CASSVVDSTGELFF